Shown below are 2 T cell receptor beta chains from a single sample sequenced in a study of T cell changes during pregnancy in multiple sclerosis. The assay was immunoSEQ multiplex PCR, and TCRdb's table has in-frame clones only and misses some. Among 100,000 or so clones listed, 90% were seen once. Sample: peripheral blood, taken in the second trimester of pregnancy. These receptors all come from a female donor in good health, enrolled as a control in a pregnancy study.

The chain carries TRBV6-5 and TRBJ2-7; D might be TRBD2 (6 bases). The CDR3 covers 15 residues. CDR1 is MNHEY and CDR2 is SVGAGI in the germline V gene. Trimming removed 2 bases at V and 2 bases at J, with 13 bases between. Here the CDR3 reads CASSYGAGTAYEQYF. The CDR3 nucleotides read TGTGCCAGCAGTTACGGGGCGGGGACTGCCTACGAGCAGTACTTC.

The genes are TRBV9 and TRBJ2-2; 7 bases agree with TRBD1. The CDR3 is 14 amino acids. Germline V gene sequence: CDR1 SGDLS, CDR2 YYNGEE. V gave up 3 bases and J gave up 4 bases; unmatched junction bases: 3. The CDR3 loop is CASSGTGLTGELFF. For the CDR3, the DNA is TGTGCCAGCAGCGGGACAGGACTCACCGGGGAGCTGTTTTTT.